This TCR beta chain emerged from a study of control samples from healthy donors and cancer patients (dated by TCRdb to about 2020). The junction carries 6 bases between V and J, which are trimmed by 0 bases and 5 bases respectively. CDR1 SGDLS and CDR2 YYNGEE were looked up in the germline V gene. The CDR3, from cysteine to phenylalanine, totals 14 residues. The CDR3 DNA has 42 bases and is translated from base 1. Preparation of the library involved the immunoSEQ multiplex PCR assay. Not all clones reach the TCRdb copy of this immuneACCESS table, which keeps in-frame sequences only. Checked studies attribute under half of the gap to unresolved V genes and leave the rest unexplained. Here the sample has about 75,000 clones; about four fifths occur a single time. Around 16% of the sample comes from the top ten. Notes on this clone: Its antigen is still unknown. Base qualities are not provided; no much larger clone lies one nucleotide away.

The TCR comes from a man in his fifties or sixties in good health. Recombination linked TRBV9 to TRBJ1-6; too little of a D gene remains to name it. The sequencing input was blood. In nucleotides, the sequence is TGTGCCAGCAGCGTAGCTTCGAATAATTCACCCCTCCACTTT. Its protein reads: CASSVASNNSPLHF.